Sequencing of this T cell receptor beta chain was carried out in a study of shared clonotypes between healthy human individuals. Germline V lookup: CDR1 SGHRS, CDR2 YFSETQ. The germline V and J ends were trimmed by 6 bases and 0 bases, with 10 bases remaining between them. The CDR3 covers 15 residues. The split of CD4+ cells yielded CD45RA+ naive and CD45RA-negative memory subsets. Only in-frame clones appear in the TCRdb table, and some are missing; sequencing was by immunoSEQ multiplex PCR. The table includes around 940,000 clones, 76% detected once. The sequencing sample was made of memory CD4+ T cells sorted from blood. The subset: CD45RA-negative fraction. This receptor was obtained from a young man in good health. V gene TRBV5-1 combines with J gene TRBJ2-6; the D gene is possibly TRBD2 (5 bases). The CDR3, as DNA: TGCGCCAGCACCAAAGAGGGCTCTGGGGCCAACGTCCTGACTTTC. It yields the protein CASTKEGSGANVLTF.